A single sample gave rise to the 13 T cell receptor beta chains below, sequenced in a study of CD8+ T cells in alopecia areata. Extracted RNA was reverse transcribed into cDNA, the sequencing template. The data were produced by immunoSEQ multiplex PCR, yet TCRdb's version contains in-frame clones alone and is incomplete. In the table there are some 200,000 clones, around 56% of which are singletons. The sample's treatment: oral pan-JAK inhibitor, 5-10 mg twice daily. Sequences were derived from CD4+ T cells sorted from blood, sampled at week 4, from a patient treated with tofacitinib. The receptors come from a human donor with alopecia areata.

The chain combines TRBV2 with TRBJ2-3; 8 positions agree with TRBD2. V trimming: 2 bases; J trimming: 2 bases; junction bases outside the gene matches: 9. CDR1 is SNHLY, CDR2 FYNNEI, per germline. The CDR3 consists of 17 residues. Here the CDR3 DNA reads TGTGCCAGCAGTGAACTACGGAGCGGGGGAGACACAGATACGCAGTATTTT. This codes for CASSELRSGGDTDTQYF.

The genes are TRBV5-6 and TRBJ2-2, with a weak D call TRBD2 (6 bases). There are 15 residues in the CDR3. Germline-derived CDR1 and CDR2 are SGHDT and YYEEEE. V was shortened by 0 bases and J by 3 bases, with 9 bases between the two germline ends. The CDR3 region is CASSLVGGDTGELFF. The CDR3 region has the DNA TGTGCCAGCAGCTTGGTCGGAGGGGACACCGGGGAGCTGTTTTTT. The variable domain in full, with the rest retrieved from reference TRBV5-6 and TRBJ2-2, is DAGVTQSPTHLIKTRGQQVTLRCSPKSGHDTVSWYQQALGQGPQFIFQYYEEEERQRGNFPDRFSGHQFPNYSSELNVNALLLGDSALYLCASSLVGGDTGELFFGEGSRLTVL.

The chain links TRBV5-1 to TRBJ2-5; 10 bases fit TRBD1. Per germline, CDR1 SGHRS and CDR2 YFSETQ. This CDR3 region has 14 residues. Trimming took 4 bases from V and 5 from J; bases not matched to a gene: 5. CDR3 nucleotides: TGCGCCAGCAGCACCGGGACAGGGGTGGAGACCCAGTACTTC. This codes for CASSTGTGVETQYF.

This sequence joins TRBV27 and TRBJ2-7, with D possibly TRBD1 on 6 matching bases. The germline gives CDR1 MNHEY, CDR2 SMNVEV (reference sequence). The CDR3 sequence is 17 residues long. V dropped 3 bases and J dropped 2 bases, with 20 bases sitting between them. CDR3 coding DNA: TGTGCCAGCAGTTTTCATAGTCGGACAGCATCTACCTACGAGCAGTACTTC. This encodes CASSFHSRTASTYEQYF.

The rearrangement joins TRBV27 to TRBJ1-2, with 8 bases aligning to TRBD1. Germline V gives CDR1 MNHEY, CDR2 SMNVEV (reference sequence). The length of the CDR3 is 15 residues. J was trimmed by 6 bases and V by 1 base; bases with no gene match: 7. The CDR3 sequence: CASSLYAATGDGYTF. The CDR3 nucleotides are TGTGCCAGCAGTTTATACGCCGCGACAGGGGATGGCTACACCTTC.

The chain couples TRBV19 to TRBJ2-5, with 7 bases aligning to TRBD2. The CDR3 extends over 14 amino acids. J gave up 3 bases and V 8 bases, and 9 bases lay outside the gene matches. Germline loops: CDR1 LNHDA, CDR2 SQIVND (reference sequence). This CDR3 reads CASSSGGSKETQYF. CDR3 DNA sequence: TGTGCCAGTTCTAGCGGAGGCTCCAAAGAGACCCAGTACTTC.

The rearrangement joins TRBV7-2 to TRBJ2-6; tentative D call: TRBD2 (6 bases). CDR3 length: 15 residues. With 5 bases removed from V and 2 bases from J, the gap between germline ends came to 10 bases. From germline, CDR1 is SGHTA and CDR2 FQGNSA. CDR3 DNA: TGTGCCAGCAGCGTAGGAGGGCCTGGGGCCAACGTCCTGACTTTC. Translated: CASSVGGPGANVLTF.

The V and J genes are TRBV9 and TRBJ2-3; TRBD1 is a possible D gene (6 bases). CDR1 and CDR2 from the germline V gene are SGDLS and YYNGEE. V lost 0 bases, J lost 8 bases, and 10 bases lay in between. There are 13 residues in the CDR3. This CDR3 is CASSVVGAGTQYF. CDR3 nucleotide sequence: TGTGCCAGCAGCGTAGTGGGGGCAGGTACGCAGTATTTT.

The rearrangement uses TRBV4-3 and TRBJ2-2, with D maybe TRBD2 (5 bases). Germline V gene lookup returns CDR1 LGHNA and CDR2 YSLEER. Trimming took 0 bases from V and 0 from J, leaving 11 bases between them. This CDR3 is 17 amino acids long. Here the CDR3 DNA reads TGCGCCAGCAGCCAAGATGGAGGTGGAGCGAACACCGGGGAGCTGTTTTTT. Translation gives CASSQDGGGANTGELFF.

This clone was found a few times. CDR3 protein: CASPQGAGNYGYTF. In DNA, the CDR3 is TGTGCCTCCCCTCAGGGGGCAGGTAACTATGGCTACACCTTC. The J gene is TRBJ1-2, the V gene TRBV30, with 8 bases lining up with TRBD1. Germline CDR1 is GTSNPN and CDR2 is SVGIG (reference sequence). The CDR3 contains 14 residues. V lost 7 bases and J lost 1; bases outside the gene matches: 8.

Comments on this clone: At one end the junction does not follow the germline gene, possibly because of a read error. This chain connects TRBV30 to TRBJ1-1; no clear D gene. This CDR3 has 13 residues. Per germline, CDR1 GTSNPN and CDR2 SVGIG (reference sequence). The CDR3 nucleotides read TGTGCCTGGACCCTGGGGTCGCCGCCACCCCCTGTCTTT. Its protein product is CAWTLGSPPPPVF. Looking up the rest from reference TRBV30 and TRBJ1-1 gives the full variable domain: SQTIHQWPATLVQPVGSPLSLECTVEGTSNPNLYWYRQAAGRGLQLLFYSVGIGQISSEVPQNLSASRPQDRQFILSSKKLLLSDSGFYLCAWTLGSPPPPVFGQGTRLTVV.

This clone has only one observation. The chain carries TRBV29-1 and TRBJ1-1, with D possibly TRBD1 on 6 matching bases. Per the germline V gene, CDR1 is SQVTM and CDR2 is ANQGSEA. V lost 7 bases and J 0 bases, leaving 9 bases between the germline ends. The CDR3 is made up of 12 amino acids. CDR3 region: CSAAGVNTEAFF. CDR3 nucleotide sequence: TGCAGCGCCGCAGGGGTGAACACTGAAGCTTTCTTT.

Details on this clone: At one end the junction does not follow the germline gene, possibly because of a read error. The CDR3 loop reads CANSATGVGLYGYTF. The DNA for the CDR3 is TGTGCCAACAGCGCGACAGGGGTTGGGCTCTATGGCTACACCTTC. This chain uses TRBV9 with TRBJ1-2, with 8 bases matching TRBD1. The CDR3 loop spans 15 amino acids. The germline V gene has CDR1 SGDLS and CDR2 YYNGEE.